This is a list of T cell receptor beta chains from one sample in a study of blood T cell repertoires in COVID-19. The assay was immunoSEQ multiplex PCR, and TCRdb's table has in-frame clones only and misses some. The sample includes fewer than 300,000 clones, 80% to 90% of them seen just once. Input material: peripheral blood. These receptors all stem from a man aged 50 to 60 with COVID-19, enrolled during active disease. CDR3s include the opening cysteine and the closing phenylalanine or tryptophan. Each record gives: D gene, J gene, V gene, clone size, CDR3 protein, CDR3 DNA. A D gene is named only where the DNA matches it firmly. Expanded clones get a size class; other rows say once, few or many, or leave the size out.

TRBD1 TRBJ2-7 TRBV19 - CASSDRVEQYF TGTGCCAGTAGTGACAGGGTTGAGCAGTACTTC
- TRBJ2-2 TRBV5-1 once CASSLSGAGTGELFF TGCGCCAGCAGCTTATCTGGGGCCGGGACCGGGGAGCTGTTTTTT
- TRBJ2-3 TRBV12-3/TRBV12-4 - CASSERGPDTQYF TGTGCCAGCAGTGAAAGGGGTCCAGATACGCAGTATTTT
- TRBJ1-1 TRBV28 - CATINRATEAFF TGTGCCACCATTAACAGGGCCACTGAAGCTTTCTTT
- TRBJ1-2 TRBV21-1 - CASEGDRASYGYTF TGTGCCAGTGAAGGAGACAGGGCGAGCTATGGCTACACCTTC
- TRBJ1-2 TRBV10-1 - CASIGGYGYTF TGCGCCAGCATCGGAGGTTATGGCTACACCTTC
TRBD1 TRBJ1-1 TRBV9 - CASSVVGTGLAFF TGTGCCAGCAGCGTAGTCGGGACAGGATTAGCTTTCTTT
TRBD1 TRBJ2-5 TRBV7-2 - CASSNSGTGIQETQYF TGTGCCAGCAGTAATTCCGGGACAGGGATTCAAGAGACCCAGTACTTC
TRBD1 TRBJ1-2 TRBV2 few CASSEAWGQGGNTF TGTGCCAGCAGTGAAGCGTGGGGACAGGGTGGAAACACCTTC
- TRBJ1-1 TRBV27 - CASSSSQTENTEAFF TGTGCCAGCAGTTCCTCCCAGACAGAGAACACTGAAGCTTTCTTT
- TRBJ2-3 TRBV13 - CASSLVGGTDTQYF TGTGCCAGCAGCTTAGTAGGGGGCACAGATACGCAGTATTTT
TRBD2 TRBJ2-1 TRBV13 once CASSSLAGRTSDYNEQFF TGTGCCAGCAGCTCGCTAGCGGGGAGAACTTCCGATTACAATGAGCAGTTCTTC
- TRBJ2-3 TRBV21-1 - CASSKGGGRRTDTQYF TGTGCCAGCAGCAAAGGGGGCGGGAGACGCACAGATACGCAGTATTTT
- TRBJ2-7 TRBV3-1/TRBV3-2 - CASSQQPGSDEQYF TGTGCCAGCAGCCAACAGCCAGGATCCGACGAGCAGTACTTC
- TRBJ1-2 TRBV7-2 - CASSSASLGVLDGYTF TGTGCCAGCAGCTCAGCTTCTCTAGGGGTTCTGGATGGCTACACCTTC
- TRBJ1-2 TRBV5-1 - CASSVAGESPWGYTF TGCGCCAGCAGCGTGGCAGGGGAATCACCTTGGGGCTACACCTTC
TRBD1 TRBJ2-5 TRBV28 - CASSLTGGAKTQYF TGTGCCAGCAGTTTGACAGGGGGCGCAAAGACCCAGTACTTC
- TRBJ2-1 TRBV5-1 - CASRWEERQFF TGCGCCAGCAGGTGGGAGGAGCGGCAGTTCTTC
TRBD1 TRBJ2-7 TRBV3-1/TRBV3-2 few CASSQGWGQGPYEQYF TGTGCCAGCAGCCAAGGGTGGGGACAGGGACCCTACGAGCAGTACTTC
- TRBJ2-3 TRBV7-3 once CASSSRQRDTQYF TGTGCCAGCAGCTCTCGACAACGGGATACGCAGTATTTT
- TRBJ1-2 TRBV12-3/TRBV12-4 - CASSHLQGSGYTF TGTGCCAGCAGTCACCTTCAGGGGTCTGGCTACACCTTC
TRBD2 TRBJ2-7 TRBV6-5 - CANVSGRGGTREQYF TGTGCCAACGTTAGCGGGAGGGGGGGTACGCGCGAGCAGTACTTC
TRBD2 TRBJ2-5 TRBV27 - CASSSELAGLQTQYF TGTGCCAGCAGTTCAGAACTAGCGGGGCTTCAGACCCAGTACTTC
TRBD2 TRBJ2-1 TRBV6-9 - CASSYTGTSGRNEQFF TGTGCCAGCAGTTATACCGGGACTAGCGGGAGGAATGAGCAGTTCTTC
- TRBJ2-5 TRBV27 - CASSFSAGPQETQYF TGTGCCAGCAGTTTTTCGGCGGGACCACAAGAGACCCAGTACTTC